The rows below give T cell receptor beta chains drawn from one sample of a study of OX40 agonist ivuxolimab in advanced cancers. Data came from immunoSEQ multiplex PCR; TCRdb stores just in-frame clones and leaves some out. The top ten clones hold roughly 4% of a sample with about 66,000 clones, around 85% of them seen once. Sample: CD4+ or CD8+ T cells sorted from blood, taken in a trial of the OX40 agonist ivuxolimab. Source of these receptors: an adult with an advanced solid tumor such as melanoma, head and neck, liver or kidney cancer. CDR3s leave out the opening cysteine and the closing phenylalanine or tryptophan. Each record gives: V gene, J gene, clone size, CDR3 protein. Expanded clones are given a class, and other clones once, few, many or no size at all.

TRBV2	TRBJ1-3	once	ASTPLATSGNTIY
TRBV4-3	TRBJ2-6	-	ASRNTLQGAGGANVLT
TRBV10-2	TRBJ2-1	-	ASAPEKEQF
TRBV6-5	TRBJ2-7	-	ASSFDRGSQY
TRBV7-7	TRBJ2-7	-	ASSSDRVIDEQY
TRBV5-1	TRBJ1-2	-	ASSPSVSGGYT
TRBV28	TRBJ2-7	-	ASSPQEYEQY
TRBV28	TRBJ2-1	-	ASTFRRERYNEQF
TRBV6-6	TRBJ2-3	-	ASSPSGGVTDTQY
TRBV5-1	TRBJ2-3	-	ASSLQFTDTQY
TRBV11-2	TRBJ2-3	-	ASSLTSAKRTDTQY
TRBV6-5	TRBJ2-2	-	ASSSRAGELF
TRBV14	TRBJ2-3	-	ASSQLNLPGFDTQY
TRBV2	TRBJ1-1	once	ASLRDMNTEAF
TRBV14	-	-	ASSQVLRRTSLDEQY
TRBV5-1	TRBJ2-5	-	ASRGSNKGETQY
TRBV14	TRBJ2-1	few	ASSQDRRGKQF
TRBV10-2	TRBJ2-5	-	ASSPLYQETQY
TRBV5-4	TRBJ1-6	-	ASSLGPDVFSPLH
TRBV6-1	TRBJ2-4	-	ASIRIPGQRNIQY
TRBV5-6	TRBJ1-1	few	ASSLDRWTEAF
TRBV27	TRBJ2-2	-	ASSFFGRGATGELF
TRBV5-1	TRBJ2-6	once	ASSLGETGANVLT
TRBV5-4	TRBJ1-6	-	ASSWGGSGSYNSPLH
TRBV9	TRBJ1-1	-	ASSGSGTEAF
TRBV20-1	TRBJ2-5	-	SARSQETQY
TRBV7-3	TRBJ2-7	-	ASSLGTGPYEQY
TRBV11-3	TRBJ1-1	-	ASSPGDPNTEAF
TRBV5-1	TRBJ2-1	-	ASSLGSDSYNEQF
TRBV2	TRBJ2-7	-	ASREQGPSHEQY